The T cell receptor beta chain under discussion was sequenced for a study of blood T cell repertoires in COVID-19. Study overall: Acute and convalescent COVID-19 samples came from the United States, Italy and Spain. From T cells, B-cell-depleted T cells, or PBMCs came the material, which was cDNA or gDNA.

In the authors' workflow: It was from reference gene primer amplification that nucleated cell counts were estimated. TCRdb's table, derived via immunoSEQ multiplex PCR, lists solely in-frame clones and lacks some. V, J and clone size are taken as reported in that table, and D and trimming were inferred from the DNA itself. This sample has 200,000 to 250,000 clones, with approximately 84% found just once. Germline CDR1 SEHNR, CDR2 FQNEAQ (reference sequence). Trimming pared 3 bases from V and 0 bases from J, leaving 11 bases between. CDR3 length: 15 amino acids. This chain uses TRBV7-9 with TRBJ1-1; the D is unclear. This TCR came from a woman aged 25 to 45 who had recovered from COVID-19. Source material: peripheral blood. The CDR3: CASSFVHAVNTEAFF. The CDR3 region has the DNA TGTGCCAGCAGCTTCGTACATGCGGTGAACACTGAAGCTTTCTTT.